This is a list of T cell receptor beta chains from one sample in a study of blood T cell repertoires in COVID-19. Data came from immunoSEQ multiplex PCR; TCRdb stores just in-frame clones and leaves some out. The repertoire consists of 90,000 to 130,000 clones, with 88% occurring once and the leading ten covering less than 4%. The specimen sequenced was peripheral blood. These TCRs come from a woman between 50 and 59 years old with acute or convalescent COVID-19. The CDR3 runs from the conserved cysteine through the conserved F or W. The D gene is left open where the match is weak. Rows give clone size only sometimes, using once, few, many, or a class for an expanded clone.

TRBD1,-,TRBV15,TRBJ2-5,TGTGCCACCAGCAGCGGACAGGGCAAAGAGACCCAGTACTTC,CATSSGQGKETQYF
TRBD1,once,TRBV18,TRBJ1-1,TGTGCCAGCTCACCCGACAGGGTGAACACTGAAGCTTTCTTT,CASSPDRVNTEAFF
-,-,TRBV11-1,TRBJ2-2,TGTGCCAGCAGCTTAATACTAGGCTCCCCCGGGGAGCTGTTTTTT,CASSLILGSPGELFF
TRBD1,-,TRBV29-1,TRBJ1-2,TGCAGCGCGGGACAGTCGGGCTACACCTTC,CSAGQSGYTF
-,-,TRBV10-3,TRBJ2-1,TGTGCCAATCAACACCCACAAGAGCAGTTCTTC,CANQHPQEQFF
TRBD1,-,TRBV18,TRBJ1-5,TGTGCCAGCTCACCTCGGGACAGAGATTATAGCAATCAGCCCCAGCATTTT,CASSPRDRDYSNQPQHF
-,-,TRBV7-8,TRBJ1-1,TGTGCCAGCAGCTTAGGTATGGCGTCAGGGATCGGCATGAACACTGAAGCTTTCTTT,CASSLGMASGIGMNTEAFF
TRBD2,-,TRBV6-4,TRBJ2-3,TGTGCCAGCAGTGACTCCGTAGCGGGAGATACGCAGTATTTT,CASSDSVAGDTQYF
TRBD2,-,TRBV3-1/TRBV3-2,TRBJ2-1,TGTGCCAGCAGCCGTGCTAGCGGGAGTGAGCAGTTCTTC,CASSRASGSEQFF
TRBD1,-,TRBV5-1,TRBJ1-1,TGCGCCAGCAGCCCGGCGGGACAGTTAAACACTGAAGCTTTCTTT,CASSPAGQLNTEAFF
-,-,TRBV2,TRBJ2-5,TGTGCCAACTCCCTGACAGGTCAAGAGACCCAGTACTTC,CANSLTGQETQYF
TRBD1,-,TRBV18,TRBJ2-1,TGTGCCAGCTCACCACCGTCGAGACAGGGTTACAATGAGCAGTTCTTC,CASSPPSRQGYNEQFF
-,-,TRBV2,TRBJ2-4,TGTGCCAGCAGTGAGCCGCCGCGGGGAAGCGCAAGGAACATTCAGTACTTC,CASSEPPRGSARNIQYF
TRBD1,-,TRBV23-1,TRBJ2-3,TGCGCCAGCAGTCTAGGGGGACAGGGCATCACAGATACGCAGTATTTT,CASSLGGQGITDTQYF
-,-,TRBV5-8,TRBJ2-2,TGTGCCGAACGTGGATCCTCCGTGAGGCGACTAGCGAACACCGGGGAGCTGTTTTTT,CAERGSSVRRLANTGELFF
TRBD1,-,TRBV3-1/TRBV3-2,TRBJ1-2,TGTGCCAGCAGCCAATACGGACAGGGAAGTGGCTACACCTTC,CASSQYGQGSGYTF
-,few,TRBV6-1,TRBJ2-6,TGTGCCAGCAGTGAATATTCGGGGGCCAACGTCCTGACTTTC,CASSEYSGANVLTF
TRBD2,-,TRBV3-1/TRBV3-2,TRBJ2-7,TGTGCCAGCAGCCAAGGACTAGCGGGAGCCTACGAGCAGTACTTC,CASSQGLAGAYEQYF
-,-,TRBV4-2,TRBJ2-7,TGTGCCAGCAGCCAACAGTATCACTCGGGCTACGAGCAGTACTTC,CASSQQYHSGYEQYF
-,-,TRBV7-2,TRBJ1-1,TGTGCCAGCAGCTTAGCGGGGGGGCCGAACACTGAAGCTTTCTTT,CASSLAGGPNTEAFF
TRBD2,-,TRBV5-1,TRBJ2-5,TGCGCCAGCAGCTGGACTAGCCAAGAGACCCAGTACTTC,CASSWTSQETQYF
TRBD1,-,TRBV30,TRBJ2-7,TGTGCCTGGAGTAGACAGGGGAGAGTCGGCGAGCAGTACTTC,CAWSRQGRVGEQYF
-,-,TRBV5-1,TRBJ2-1,TGCGCCAGCAGCCCCTCTACTGAGCAGTTCTTC,CASSPSTEQFF
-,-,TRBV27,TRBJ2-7,TGTGCCAGCGGACAACGAGGGGGCGAGCAGTACTTC,CASGQRGGEQYF
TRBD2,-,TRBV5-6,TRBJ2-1,TGTGCCAGCAGCTTACTAGCGGGGGGCGAGCAGTTCTTC,CASSLLAGGEQFF
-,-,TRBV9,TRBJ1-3,TGTGCCAGCAGCCCCCGCGGGTTTAATTCTCTAAGCTCTGGAAACACCATATATTTT,CASSPRGFNSLSSGNTIYF
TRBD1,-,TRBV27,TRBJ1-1,TGTGCCAGCAGTTCACCAGGGGGGACGAGGATAACTGAAGCTTTCTTT,CASSSPGGTRITEAFF
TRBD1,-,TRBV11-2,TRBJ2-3,TGTGCCAGCAGCTTCCCTGGGGCCAGGGGGGATACGCAGTATTTT,CASSFPGARGDTQYF
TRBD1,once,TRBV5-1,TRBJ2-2,TGCGCCAGCAGCTTGAGAGGGCAGGGGGCGCTGAACACCGGGGAGCTGTTTTTT,CASSLRGQGALNTGELFF
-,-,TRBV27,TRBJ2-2,TGTGCCAGCAGTTTCAGGGTATTGGGCGGGGAGCTGTTTTTT,CASSFRVLGGELFF
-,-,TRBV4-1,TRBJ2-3,TGCGCCAGCAGCCAAGATCGCCTGGTGGGGCTAATGACAGATACGCAGTATTTT,CASSQDRLVGLMTDTQYF
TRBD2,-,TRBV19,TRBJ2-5,TGTGCCAGTAGTATTGGGCTAGCGGGACAGAAGACCCAGTACTTC,CASSIGLAGQKTQYF
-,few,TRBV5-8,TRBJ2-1,TGTGCCAGCAGCCCCCGGTTTTTGCAGTTCTTC,CASSPRFLQFF
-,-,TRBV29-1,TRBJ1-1,TGCAGCGTTGTAGGGGGGGAGAGGACTGAAGCTTTCTTT,CSVVGGERTEAFF
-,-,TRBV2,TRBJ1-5,TGTGCCAGCAGCGGGACAAGGGATCAGCCCCAGCATTTT,CASSGTRDQPQHF
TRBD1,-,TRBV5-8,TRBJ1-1,TGTGCCAGCACCTTGGTCTTCGGGACAGGAGTTATGAACACTGAAGCTTTCTTT,CASTLVFGTGVMNTEAFF
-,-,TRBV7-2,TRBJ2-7,TGTGCCAGCAGCTTAGGCGGGGCTAGCTCCTACGAGCAGTACTTC,CASSLGGASSYEQYF
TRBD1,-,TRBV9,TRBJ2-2,TGTGCCAGCAGCGTAGTCCCCCCCGGACAGGGTGGGGTCGGGGAGCTGTTTTTT,CASSVVPPGQGGVGELFF
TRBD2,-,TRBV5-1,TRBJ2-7,TGCGCCAGCAGACCGACTAGCGGGAGCTCCTACGAGCAGTACTTC,CASRPTSGSSYEQYF
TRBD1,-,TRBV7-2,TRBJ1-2,TGTGCCAGCAGCTTCGACAGGGGGCTTGGCTACACCTTC,CASSFDRGLGYTF
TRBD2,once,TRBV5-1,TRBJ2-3,TGCGCCAGCAGCTTGCTTAGCGGGAGCACAGATACGCAGTATTTT,CASSLLSGSTDTQYF
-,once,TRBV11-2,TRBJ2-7,TGTGCCAGCAGCTTAGTACCGGGAGTCTCCTACGAGCAGTACTTC,CASSLVPGVSYEQYF
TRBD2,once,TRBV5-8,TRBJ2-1,TGTGCCAGCAACCGGCGGACTAGCGTTCTCGATGAGCAGTTCTTC,CASNRRTSVLDEQFF
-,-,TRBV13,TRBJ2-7,TGTGCCCTTGACTCCCTCGGGGTTCAATACGAGCAGTACTTC,CALDSLGVQYEQYF
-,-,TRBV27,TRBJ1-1,TGTGCCAGCAGTTCTTCAACGGTCGGCACTGAAGCTTTCTTT,CASSSSTVGTEAFF
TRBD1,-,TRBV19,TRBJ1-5,TGTGCCAGTAGCGGACAGGGACCCTATAGCAATCAGCCCCAGCATTTT,CASSGQGPYSNQPQHF
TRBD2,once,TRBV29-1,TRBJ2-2,TGCAGCGTCGCCCTACCCGTTGGACTAGCGACCGGGGAGCTGTTTTTT,CSVALPVGLATGELFF
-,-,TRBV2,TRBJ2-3,TGTGCCAGCGTATCGCGGGGAAGGGCTGGCACAGATACGCAGTATTTT,CASVSRGRAGTDTQYF
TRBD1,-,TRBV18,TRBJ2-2,TGTGCCAGCTCCCCACAGGGGGCGAACACCGGGGAGCTGTTTTTT,CASSPQGANTGELFF
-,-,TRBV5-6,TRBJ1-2,TGTGCCAGCAGCTCCAAGGGACTGAACTATGGCTACACCTTC,CASSSKGLNYGYTF
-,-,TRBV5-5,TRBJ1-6,TGTGCCAGCAGCTCGCAGGGGCACCGGGGTTCACCCCTCCACTTT,CASSSQGHRGSPLHF
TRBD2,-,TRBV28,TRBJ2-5,TGTGCCAGCAGTCCCCCAGGACTAGCGGGAGGGGGGGAGACCCAGTACTTC,CASSPPGLAGGGETQYF
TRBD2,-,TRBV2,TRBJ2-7,TGTGCCAGCAGGGGGACTAGCGGGAGATCTAGTGAGCAGTACTTC,CASRGTSGRSSEQYF
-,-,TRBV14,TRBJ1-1,TGTGCCAGCAGCCTCACTAACACTGAAGCTTTCTTT,CASSLTNTEAFF
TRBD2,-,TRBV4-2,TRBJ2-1,TGTGCCAGCAGCCGTCAATTACTAGCGGGAGAGGCCAATGAGCAGTTCTTC,CASSRQLLAGEANEQFF
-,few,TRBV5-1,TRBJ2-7,TGCGCCAGCAGCTTGTGGCAGGACTCCTACGAGCAGTACTTC,CASSLWQDSYEQYF
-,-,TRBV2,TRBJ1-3,TGTGCCAGCATGGCCCAGGGAGGAAACACCATATATTTT,CASMAQGGNTIYF
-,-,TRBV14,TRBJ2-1,TGTGCCAGCAGCCAAGAAAGCGCCCGAAGGAGCTCCTACAATGAGCAGTTCTTC,CASSQESARRSSYNEQFF